These T cell receptor beta chains were read from a single sample in a study of blood T cell repertoires in COVID-19. TCRdb's table, derived via immunoSEQ multiplex PCR, lists solely in-frame clones and lacks some. The sample records some 340,000 clones, 85% to 95% being singletons. Sequencing was done on a sample of PBMCs or T cells enriched from blood (not recorded which). The receptors originated from a woman in her twenties or thirties who had been exposed to COVID-19. Both conserved end residues are part of each CDR3. The order of the fields is J gene, clone size, V gene, D gene, CDR3 protein, CDR3 DNA. A D gene is named only where the DNA matches it firmly. For some rows the clone size is stated as once, few or many, or as a class when expanded; others skip it.

>TRBJ1-5|-|TRBV2|TRBD1
CASSDGQGAGQPQHF
TGTGCCAGCAGTGACGGGCAGGGGGCCGGTCAGCCCCAGCATTTT
>TRBJ2-7|-|TRBV6-1|-
CASSDRGAFYEQYF
TGTGCCAGCAGTGACAGGGGGGCTTTCTACGAGCAGTACTTC
>TRBJ1-1|-|TRBV6-1|-
CASRPGDGTEAFF
TGTGCCAGCAGGCCAGGGGACGGCACTGAAGCTTTCTTT
>TRBJ1-2|few|TRBV27|-
CASSRTANYGYTF
TGTGCCAGCAGTCGGACAGCTAACTATGGCTACACCTTC
>TRBJ1-5|-|TRBV5-6|-
CASWRRHTKSINQPQHF
TGTGCCAGTTGGAGAAGGCATACTAAATCTATCAATCAGCCCCAGCATTTT
>TRBJ1-5|-|TRBV6-6|-
CASSAGKGSNQPQHF
TGTGCCAGCAGTGCAGGGAAAGGGAGCAATCAGCCCCAGCATTTT
>TRBJ1-4|-|TRBV5-1|TRBD1
CASSQGQGREKLFF
TGCGCCAGCAGCCAAGGACAGGGGAGGGAAAAACTGTTTTTT
>TRBJ2-6|-|TRBV4-3|TRBD2
CASSQDPYGGIGANVLTF
TGCGCCAGCAGCCAAGACCCCTACGGGGGGATCGGGGCCAACGTCCTGACTTTC
>TRBJ1-5|-|TRBV18|-
CASSHPDQPQHF
TGTGCCAGCTCACATCCCGATCAGCCCCAGCATTTT
>TRBJ1-1|-|TRBV29-1|-
CSVEKSGENTEAFF
TGCAGCGTTGAGAAGTCGGGAGAAAACACTGAAGCTTTCTTT
>TRBJ1-4|-|TRBV27|-
CASSFQVSSTNEKLFF
TGTGCCAGCAGTTTTCAGGTCTCCTCAACTAATGAAAAACTGTTTTTT
>TRBJ1-5|-|TRBV10-3|TRBD1
CAISPGTGDYSNQPQHF
TGTGCCATCAGTCCCGGGACAGGGGATTATAGCAATCAGCCCCAGCATTTT
>TRBJ1-2|-|TRBV10-3|TRBD1
CAISPGTGIGGYTF
TGTGCCATCAGTCCCGGGACAGGGATTGGCGGCTACACCTTC
>TRBJ1-1|few|TRBV4-1|-
CASSQDQRGSTEAFF
TGCGCCAGCAGCCAAGATCAAAGGGGGAGCACTGAAGCTTTCTTT
>TRBJ2-3|-|TRBV11-1|-
CASSPTPGVGTDTQYF
TGTGCCAGCAGCCCAACCCCCGGGGTTGGCACAGATACGCAGTATTTT
>TRBJ1-5|-|TRBV27|TRBD1
CASSLRTGPGNQPQHF
TGTGCCAGCAGTTTAAGGACAGGACCGGGCAATCAGCCCCAGCATTTT
>TRBJ2-7|-|TRBV7-2|TRBD1
CASSQRQGHEQYF
TGTGCCAGCAGCCAAAGACAGGGACACGAGCAGTACTTC
>TRBJ2-5|-|TRBV7-9|-
CASSLTGTGETQYF
TGTGCCAGCAGTTTGACAGGAACGGGTGAGACCCAGTACTTC
>TRBJ2-1|once|TRBV5-1|-
CASSLGGTTRSYNEQFF
TGCGCCAGCAGCTTGGGGGGGACAACCCGCTCCTACAATGAGCAGTTCTTC
>TRBJ2-7|once|TRBV7-3|TRBD2
CASSSGAGAPYEQYF
TGTGCCAGCAGCTCCGGAGCGGGGGCCCCCTACGAGCAGTACTTC
>TRBJ1-4|-|TRBV5-3|TRBD1
CARSFIDTGAPNEKLFF
TGTGCCAGAAGCTTTATTGACACAGGGGCACCTAATGAAAAACTGTTTTTT
>TRBJ2-1|-|TRBV7-2|-
CASRKGLGLKNEQFF
TGTGCCAGCAGAAAAGGGTTGGGGCTTAAGAATGAGCAGTTCTTC
>TRBJ2-3|-|TRBV6-5|TRBD2
CASLGGGPYTQYF
TGTGCCAGCCTCGGCGGGGGACCCTATACGCAGTATTTT
>TRBJ1-2|-|TRBV19|TRBD1
CASSIEGQGTYGYTF
TGTGCCAGTAGTATAGAGGGACAGGGCACCTATGGCTACACCTTC
>TRBJ2-1|-|TRBV12-5|TRBD2
CASAYRLASYNEQFF
TGTGCTAGTGCATACCGACTAGCCTCGTACAATGAGCAGTTCTTC
>TRBJ1-2|-|TRBV4-3|TRBD1
CASSPRDRYYGYTF
TGCGCCAGCAGCCCGCGGGACAGATACTATGGCTACACCTTC
>TRBJ2-3|-|TRBV9|TRBD2
CASSIRSGGRPGSTDTQYF
TGTGCCAGCAGCATTCGAAGCGGGGGCCGGCCAGGAAGCACAGATACGCAGTATTTT
>TRBJ2-5|-|TRBV4-1|TRBD2
CASSQRLAGSRQETQYF
TGCGCCAGCAGCCAGAGACTAGCGGGGTCACGGCAAGAGACCCAGTACTTC
>TRBJ1-4|-|TRBV12-3/TRBV12-4|-
CASSLTVNEKLFF
TGTGCCAGCAGTTTAACGGTGAATGAAAAACTGTTTTTT
>TRBJ1-1|-|TRBV19|-
CASSISGQAFF
TGTGCCAGTAGTATATCAGGGCAGGCTTTCTTT
>TRBJ1-1|few|TRBV27|-
CASSLGSSTFF
TGTGCCAGCAGTTTAGGCTCCTCCACTTTCTTT
>TRBJ1-4|-|TRBV5-8|-
CASSLGLGPATNEKLFF
TGTGCCAGCAGCTTGGGTCTGGGGCCAGCAACTAATGAAAAACTGTTTTTT
>TRBJ1-2|-|TRBV14|TRBD1
CASSPRDRVSYGYTF
TGTGCCAGCAGCCCGAGGGACAGGGTTAGCTATGGCTACACCTTC
>TRBJ2-7|-|TRBV7-2|TRBD1
CASSFAGTGSYEQYF
TGTGCCAGCAGCTTCGCCGGGACAGGGTCCTACGAGCAGTACTTC
>TRBJ1-6|once|TRBV4-3|-
CASSQESQPSSYNSPLHF
TGCGCCAGCAGCCAAGAGTCACAGCCGAGCTCCTATAATTCACCCCTCCACTTT
>TRBJ1-1|-|TRBV5-5|TRBD1
CASSLSPLGQGDAFF
TGTGCCAGCAGCTTGTCGCCTCTCGGACAGGGTGATGCTTTCTTT
>TRBJ1-2|-|TRBV9|TRBD1
CASSPRGDRVYGYTF
TGTGCCAGCAGCCCTCGGGGGGACAGGGTTTATGGCTACACCTTC
>TRBJ1-6|-|TRBV19|-
CASRGWQGANSPLHF
TGTGCCAGCCGTGGGTGGCAGGGTGCCAATTCACCCCTCCACTTT
>TRBJ2-5|-|TRBV12-3/TRBV12-4|-
CASSVQVQETQYF
TGTGCCAGCAGTGTACAGGTCCAAGAGACCCAGTACTTC
>TRBJ1-2|-|TRBV19|-
CASIASGGSGYGYTF
TGTGCCAGTATCGCCTCGGGGGGTTCGGGCTATGGCTACACCTTC
>TRBJ2-5|once|TRBV11-3|TRBD2
CASSLGTSGGTQETQYF
TGTGCCAGCAGCTTGGGAACTAGCGGGGGGACACAAGAGACCCAGTACTTC
>TRBJ1-2|once|TRBV30|TRBD1
CAPPPQTGGGGGYTF
TGTGCCCCACCTCCTCAGACAGGGGGAGGGGGTGGCTACACCTTC
>TRBJ1-6|few|TRBV27|TRBD1
CASMYRGNSPLHF
TGTGCCAGCATGTACAGGGGAAATTCACCCCTCCACTTT
>TRBJ1-5|-|TRBV6-2/TRBV6-3|TRBD1
CASSYPQGPNQPQHF
TGTGCCAGCAGTTACCCACAGGGGCCCAATCAGCCCCAGCATTTT
>TRBJ1-1|-|TRBV5-4|TRBD1
CASSLGRNTGDGNTEAFF
TGTGCCAGCAGCTTAGGACGAAATACAGGGGATGGGAACACTGAAGCTTTCTTT
>TRBJ1-5|once|TRBV7-9|TRBD1
CASSSTRDRGTQPQHF
TGTGCCAGCAGCTCCACCAGGGACAGGGGAACTCAGCCCCAGCATTTT
>TRBJ1-5|-|TRBV7-8|-
CASSPRAQPQHF
TGTGCCAGCAGCCCCAGGGCTCAGCCCCAGCATTTT
>TRBJ2-7|-|TRBV29-1|-
CSVAASVGYEQYF
TGCAGCGTTGCGGCTAGCGTGGGGTACGAGCAGTACTTC
>TRBJ1-1|-|TRBV18|-
CASSPIVTEAFF
TGTGCCAGCTCACCGATAGTAACTGAAGCTTTCTTT
>TRBJ2-1|few|TRBV5-4|-
CASSLLGDYNEQFF
TGTGCCAGCAGCTTGCTAGGGGACTACAATGAGCAGTTCTTC
>TRBJ2-3|-|TRBV4-1|TRBD1
CASSQPGGKRADTQYF
TGCGCCAGCAGCCAACCAGGGGGCAAGCGGGCAGATACGCAGTATTTT
>TRBJ1-6|-|TRBV9|-
CASSVLDQAFNSPLHF
TGTGCCAGCAGCGTCTTAGATCAGGCCTTTAATTCACCCCTCCACTTT
>TRBJ1-3|-|TRBV11-2|-
CASSRMGANSGNTIYF
TGTGCCAGCAGCCGCATGGGGGCCAACTCTGGAAACACCATATATTTT
>TRBJ2-2|-|TRBV5-1|-
CASSSDTETGELFF
TGCGCCAGCAGCTCGGACACGGAAACCGGGGAGCTGTTTTTT
>TRBJ1-2|-|TRBV7-2|-
CASSRPTVSYGYTF
TGTGCCAGCAGCCGTCCGACAGTAAGCTATGGCTACACCTTC
>TRBJ2-2|-|TRBV5-1|-
CASRPTGPGELFF
TGCGCCAGCAGGCCTACAGGGCCCGGGGAGCTGTTTTTT
>TRBJ2-5|-|TRBV5-4|TRBD2
CASSLGGLAAGTQYF
TGTGCCAGCAGCTTGGGAGGACTAGCGGCGGGGACCCAGTACTTC
>TRBJ2-7|few|TRBV7-9|-
CASSLGSRGGEQYF
TGTGCCAGCAGCTTAGGGTCCAGGGGAGGGGAGCAGTACTTC
>TRBJ1-1|-|TRBV18|TRBD1
CASSPDRARTEAFF
TGTGCCAGCTCACCCGACAGGGCTAGAACTGAAGCTTTCTTT
>TRBJ1-2|-|TRBV12-3/TRBV12-4|-
CACKEGGYGYTF
TGTGCCTGCAAGGAGGGGGGGTATGGCTACACCTTC